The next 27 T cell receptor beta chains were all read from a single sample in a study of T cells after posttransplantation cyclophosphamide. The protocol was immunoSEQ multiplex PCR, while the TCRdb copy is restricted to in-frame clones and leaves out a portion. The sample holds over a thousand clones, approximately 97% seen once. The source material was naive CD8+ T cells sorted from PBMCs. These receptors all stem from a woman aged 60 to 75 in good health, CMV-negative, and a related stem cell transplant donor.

CDR3: CASSLVTGGATEAFF. The CDR3 bases are TGTGCCAGCAGCCTCGTGACAGGGGGGGCCACTGAAGCTTTCTTT. The chain joins TRBV28 to TRBJ1-1; 9 bases match TRBD1. CDR1 and CDR2 (germline): MDHEN, SYDVKM. This CDR3 comprises 15 residues. The trim removed 6 bases at V and 4 bases at J, leaving 9 bases unmatched. The full variable domain, its missing parts supplied by reference TRBV28 and TRBJ1-1, is DVKVTQSSRYLVKRTGEKVFLECVQDMDHENMFWYRQDPGLGLRLIYFSYDVKMKEKGDIPEGYSVSREKKERFSLILESASTNQTSMYLCASSLVTGGATEAFFGQGTRLTVV.

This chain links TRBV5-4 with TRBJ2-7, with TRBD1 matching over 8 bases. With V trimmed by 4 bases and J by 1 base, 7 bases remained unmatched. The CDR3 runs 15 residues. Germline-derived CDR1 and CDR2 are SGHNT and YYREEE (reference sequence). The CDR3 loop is CASSPGTGTSYEQYF. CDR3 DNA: TGTGCCAGCAGCCCCGGGACAGGAACATCCTACGAGCAGTACTTC.

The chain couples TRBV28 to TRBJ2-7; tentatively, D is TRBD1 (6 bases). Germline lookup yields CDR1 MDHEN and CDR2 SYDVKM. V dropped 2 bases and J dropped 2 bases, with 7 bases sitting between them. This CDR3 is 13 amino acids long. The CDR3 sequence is CASSLGQTYEQYV. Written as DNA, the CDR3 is TGTGCCAGCAGTTTAGGACAGACCTACGAGCAGTACGTC.

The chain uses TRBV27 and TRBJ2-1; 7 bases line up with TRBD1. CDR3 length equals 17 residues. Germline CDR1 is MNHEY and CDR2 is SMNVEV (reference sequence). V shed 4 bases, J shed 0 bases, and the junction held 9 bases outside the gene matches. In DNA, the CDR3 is TGTGCCAGCAGTTATAAGCTGTCAGGGGGCTCCTACAATGAGCAGTTCTTC. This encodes CASSYKLSGGSYNEQFF.

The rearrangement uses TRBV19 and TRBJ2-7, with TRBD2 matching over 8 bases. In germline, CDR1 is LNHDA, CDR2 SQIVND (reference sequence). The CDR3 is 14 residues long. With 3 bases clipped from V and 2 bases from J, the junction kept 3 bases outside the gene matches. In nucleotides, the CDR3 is TGTGCCAGTAGTATTAGCGGGACCACCTACGAGCAGTACTTC. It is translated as CASSISGTTYEQYF.

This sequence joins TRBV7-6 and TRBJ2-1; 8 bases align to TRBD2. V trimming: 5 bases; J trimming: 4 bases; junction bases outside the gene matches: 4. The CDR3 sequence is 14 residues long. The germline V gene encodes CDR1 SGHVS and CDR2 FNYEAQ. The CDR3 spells CASSMTSVYNEQFF. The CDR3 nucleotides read TGTGCCAGCAGCATGACTAGCGTATACAATGAGCAGTTCTTC.

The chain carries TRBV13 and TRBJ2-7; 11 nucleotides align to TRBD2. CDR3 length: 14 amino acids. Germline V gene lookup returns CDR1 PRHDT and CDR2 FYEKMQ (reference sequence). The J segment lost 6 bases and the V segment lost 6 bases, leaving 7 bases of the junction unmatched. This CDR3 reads CASRELAGAAEQYF. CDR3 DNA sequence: TGTGCCAGCAGGGAACTAGCGGGGGCGGCCGAGCAGTACTTC. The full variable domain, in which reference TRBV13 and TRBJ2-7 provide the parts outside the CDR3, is AAGVIQSPRHLIKEKRETATLKCYPIPRHDTVYWYQQGPGQDPQFLISFYEKMQSDKGSIPDRFSAQQFSDYHSELNMSSLELGDSALYFCASRELAGAAEQYFGPGTRLTVT.

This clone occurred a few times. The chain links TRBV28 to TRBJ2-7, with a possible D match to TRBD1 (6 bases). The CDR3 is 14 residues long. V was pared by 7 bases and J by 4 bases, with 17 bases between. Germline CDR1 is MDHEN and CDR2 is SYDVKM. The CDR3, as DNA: TGTGCCAGCAAAACCGCCGGGACACCGTACGAGCAGTACGTC. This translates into CASKTAGTPYEQYV.

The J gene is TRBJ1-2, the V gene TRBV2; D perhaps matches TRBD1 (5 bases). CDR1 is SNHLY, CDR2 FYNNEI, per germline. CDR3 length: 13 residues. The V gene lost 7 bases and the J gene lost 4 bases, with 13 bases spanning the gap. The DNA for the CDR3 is TGTGCCAGCATCAGTAGGGGTGGCTATGGCTACACCTTC. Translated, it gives CASISRGGYGYTF.

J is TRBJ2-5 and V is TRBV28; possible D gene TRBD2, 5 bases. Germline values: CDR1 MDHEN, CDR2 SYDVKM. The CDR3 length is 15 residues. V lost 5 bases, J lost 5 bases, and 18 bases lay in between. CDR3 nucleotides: TGTGCCAGCAGTCGGTCGGGGTCCTCCCTGGAGACCCAGTACTTC. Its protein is CASSRSGSSLETQYF.

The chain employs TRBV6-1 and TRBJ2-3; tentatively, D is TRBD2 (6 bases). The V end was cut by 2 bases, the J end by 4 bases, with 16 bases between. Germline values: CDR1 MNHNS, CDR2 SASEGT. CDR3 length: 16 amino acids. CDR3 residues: CASSERDGGGADTQYF. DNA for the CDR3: TGTGCCAGCAGTGAACGCGACGGCGGAGGGGCAGATACGCAGTATTTT.

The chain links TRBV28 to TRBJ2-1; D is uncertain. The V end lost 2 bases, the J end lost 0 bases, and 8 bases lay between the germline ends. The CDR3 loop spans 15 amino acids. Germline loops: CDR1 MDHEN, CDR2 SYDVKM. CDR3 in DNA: TGTGCCAGCAGTTTAGTCTTCAGCTCCTACAATGAGCAGTTCTTC. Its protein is CASSLVFSSYNEQFF.

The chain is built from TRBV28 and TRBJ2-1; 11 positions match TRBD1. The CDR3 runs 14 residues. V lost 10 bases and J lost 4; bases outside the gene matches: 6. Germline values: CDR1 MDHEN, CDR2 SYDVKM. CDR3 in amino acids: CANSGTGGYNEQFF. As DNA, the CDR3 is TGTGCCAATTCCGGGACAGGGGGATACAATGAGCAGTTCTTC.

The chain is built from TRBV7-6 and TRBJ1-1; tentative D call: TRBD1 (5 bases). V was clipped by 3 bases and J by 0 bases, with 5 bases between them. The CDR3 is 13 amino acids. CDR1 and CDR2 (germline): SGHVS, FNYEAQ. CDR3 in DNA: TGTGCCAGCAGCTTGACAGTGAACACTGAAGCTTTCTTT. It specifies CASSLTVNTEAFF. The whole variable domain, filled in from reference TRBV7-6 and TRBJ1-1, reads GAGVSQSPRYKVTKRGQDVALRCDPISGHVSLYWYRQALGQGPEFLTYFNYEAQQDKSGLPNDRFSAERPEGSISTLTIQRTEQRDSAMYRCASSLTVNTEAFFGQGTRLTVV.

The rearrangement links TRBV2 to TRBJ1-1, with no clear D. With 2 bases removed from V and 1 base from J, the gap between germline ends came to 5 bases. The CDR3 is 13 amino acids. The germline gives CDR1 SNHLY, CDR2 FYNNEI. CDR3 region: CASSEPRNTEAFF. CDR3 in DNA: TGTGCCAGCAGTGAACCGAGGAACACTGAAGCTTTCTTT.

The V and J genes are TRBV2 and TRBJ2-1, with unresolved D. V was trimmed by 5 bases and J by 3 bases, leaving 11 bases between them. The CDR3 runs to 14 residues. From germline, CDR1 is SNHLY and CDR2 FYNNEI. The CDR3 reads CASSPWANYNEQFF. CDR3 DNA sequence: TGTGCCAGCAGTCCTTGGGCGAACTACAATGAGCAGTTCTTC.

The CDR3 nucleotides are TGTGCCAGCAGCTTAGCGGGACAGGGGGCAGAGACCCAGTACTTC. Amino acid sequence: CASSLAGQGAETQYF. The chain joins TRBV7-6 to TRBJ2-5; the match to TRBD1 covers 12 bases. The CDR3 runs 15 residues. Per germline, CDR1 SGHVS and CDR2 FNYEAQ. Germline trimming cut 0 bases from V and 4 bases from J; bases unmatched to any gene: 0.

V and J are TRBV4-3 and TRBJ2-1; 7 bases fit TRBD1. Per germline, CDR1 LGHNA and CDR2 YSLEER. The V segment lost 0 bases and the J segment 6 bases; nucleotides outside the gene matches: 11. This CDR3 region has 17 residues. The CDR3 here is CASSQDSGTVILNEQFF. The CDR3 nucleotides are TGCGCCAGCAGCCAAGATTCCGGGACAGTCATACTCAATGAGCAGTTCTTC.

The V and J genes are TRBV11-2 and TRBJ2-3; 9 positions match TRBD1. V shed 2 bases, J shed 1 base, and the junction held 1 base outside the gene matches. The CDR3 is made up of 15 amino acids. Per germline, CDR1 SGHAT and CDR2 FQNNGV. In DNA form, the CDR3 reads TGTGCCAGCAGCTTAAGGGACAGGGGCACAGATACGCAGTATTTT. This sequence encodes CASSLRDRGTDTQYF. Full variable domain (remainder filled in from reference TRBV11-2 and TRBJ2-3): EAGVAQSPRYKIIEKRQSVAFWCNPISGHATLYWYQQILGQGPKLLIQFQNNGVVDDSQLPKDRFSAERLKGVDSTLKIQPAKLEDSAVYLCASSLRDRGTDTQYFGPGTRLTVL.

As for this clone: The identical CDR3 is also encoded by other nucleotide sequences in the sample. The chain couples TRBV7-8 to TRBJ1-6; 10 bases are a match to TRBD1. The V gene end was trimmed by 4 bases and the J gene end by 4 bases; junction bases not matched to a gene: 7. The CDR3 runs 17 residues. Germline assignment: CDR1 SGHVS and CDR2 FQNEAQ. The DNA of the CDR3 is TGTGCCAGCAGCTACTTAGGACAGGGGGGATATAATTCACCCCTCCACTTT. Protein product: CASSYLGQGGYNSPLHF.

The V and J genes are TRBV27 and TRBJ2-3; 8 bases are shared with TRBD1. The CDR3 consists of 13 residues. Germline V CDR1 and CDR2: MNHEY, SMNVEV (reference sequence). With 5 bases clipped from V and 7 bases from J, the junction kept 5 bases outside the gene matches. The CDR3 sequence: CASSRQGINTQYF. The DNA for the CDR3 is TGTGCCAGCAGTAGACAGGGGATCAATACGCAGTATTTT.

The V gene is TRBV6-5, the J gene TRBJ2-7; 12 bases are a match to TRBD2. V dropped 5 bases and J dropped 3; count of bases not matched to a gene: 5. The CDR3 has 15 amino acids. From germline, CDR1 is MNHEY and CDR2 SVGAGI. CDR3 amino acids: CASSILTSGGYEQYF. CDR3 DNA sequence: TGTGCCAGCAGTATTTTGACTAGCGGGGGCTACGAGCAGTACTTC.

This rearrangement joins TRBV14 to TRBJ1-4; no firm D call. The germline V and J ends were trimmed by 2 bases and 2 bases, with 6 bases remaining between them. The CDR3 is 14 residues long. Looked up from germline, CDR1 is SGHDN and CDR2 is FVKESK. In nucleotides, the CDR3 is TGTGCCAGCAGCCAAAGGAGGACTAATGAAAAACTGTTTTTT. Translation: CASSQRRTNEKLFF.

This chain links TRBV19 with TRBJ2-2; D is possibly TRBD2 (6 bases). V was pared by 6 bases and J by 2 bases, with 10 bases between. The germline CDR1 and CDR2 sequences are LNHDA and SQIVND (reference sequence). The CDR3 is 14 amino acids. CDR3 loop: CASRGTGNTGELFF. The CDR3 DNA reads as TGTGCCAGTAGGGGGACTGGCAACACCGGGGAGCTGTTTTTT.

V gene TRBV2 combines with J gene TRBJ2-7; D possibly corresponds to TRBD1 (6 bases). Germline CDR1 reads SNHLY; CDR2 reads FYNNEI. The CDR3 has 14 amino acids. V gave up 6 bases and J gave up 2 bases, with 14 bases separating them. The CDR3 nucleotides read TGTGCCAGCAGGAACAGGGAAGCCACCTACGAGCAGTACGTC. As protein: CASRNREATYEQYV.

DNA for the CDR3: TGTGCCAGCAGCGCCGGACAGGGGCCTAACTATGGCTACACCTTC. Translated, it gives CASSAGQGPNYGYTF. This chain joins TRBV9 and TRBJ1-2, with 9 nucleotides matching TRBD1. The length of the CDR3 is 15 residues. CDR1 and CDR2 from the germline V gene are SGDLS and YYNGEE. V shed 3 bases and J 0 bases; nucleotides not matched to a gene: 3.

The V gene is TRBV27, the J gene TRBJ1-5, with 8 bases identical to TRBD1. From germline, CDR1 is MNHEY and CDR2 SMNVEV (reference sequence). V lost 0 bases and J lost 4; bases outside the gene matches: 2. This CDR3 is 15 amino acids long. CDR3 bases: TGTGCCAGCAGTTTATCGGGGACAGGTAATCAGCCCCAGCATTTT. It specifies CASSLSGTGNQPQHF.